This is a list of T cell receptor beta chains from one sample in a study of CXCR3-negative and CXCR3-positive naive CD8 T cells. No DNA is given; TCRdb re-called the 5' RACE reads and lists each CDR3 protein once. The sample includes around 63,000 distinct CDR3 sequences. Sequenced material: naive CXCR3+ CD8+ T cells from blood. These receptors were obtained from a human donor in good health. Some clones in this sample may be carry-over from other donors' samples. Each CDR3 is given with its conserved first and last residue.

cdr3_length	v_call	j_call	cdr3_aa
15	TRBV4-3	TRBJ2-1	CASSQDLWSYNEQFF
13	TRBV29-1	TRBJ2-1	CSVGGFSYNEQFF
14	TRBV20-1	TRBJ2-7	CSAYRDRLYYEQYF
14	TRBV13	TRBJ1-1	CASSSGSGGTEAFF
14	TRBV29-1	TRBJ2-7	CSVVPGQGSYGQYF
13	TRBV28	TRBJ1-5	CATLRLGGQPQHF
13	TRBV19	TRBJ2-2	CAYRDRGSGELFF
14	TRBV20-1	TRBJ2-7	CSAMSGRGTYEQYF
13	TRBV27	TRBJ1-5	CASSLSSYQPQHF
14	TRBV7-6	TRBJ2-7	CASSLAAGSYEQYF
14	TRBV12-5	TRBJ1-6	CASGPDRVSSPLHF
13	TRBV29-1	TRBJ2-7	CSVENRAGHEQYF
14	TRBV7-3	TRBJ2-7	CASSLGLGEGEQYF
14	TRBV28	TRBJ2-5	CASSQTGYQETQYF